This T cell receptor (beta chain) originates from a study of blood T cell repertoires in COVID-19 (TCRdb year 2020). Regarding the study in general: The collaborator samples originated in the United States, Italy and Spain and spanned the acute and convalescent phases of COVID-19. The prospective study material was composed of cDNA or gDNA derived from T cells, B-cell-depleted T cells, or PBMCs. Subjects who had been exposed to COVID-19, were actively infected with it, or had recovered from it provided the deeply sampled blood TCRbeta repertoires that made up the dataset. A freely available public database, intended as a resource for researchers studying the immune response to SARS-CoV-2, is where the repertoires were released. Samples were obtained from the ongoing ImmuneRACE study (first 160 participants) and from about 1,300 subjects provided by 6 global collaborators. The sample metadata nearly always contained a de-identified subject ID, COVID-19 status, age in years and sex. HLA class I and class II types, where available, came from metadata supplied by the sample provider rather than from assay-based typing.

TCRbeta CDR3 regions were amplified from genomic DNA using the immunoSEQ Assay, a bias-controlled multiplex PCR. Per the authors' processing: The number of nucleated cells in each sample was estimated by amplification of reference gene primers within the assay. To quantify the absolute abundance of each unique TCRbeta CDR3 rearrangement, sequence reads were collapsed and filtered. For each sample, productive Simpson clonality was calculated by taking the square root of Simpson's diversity index across productive rearrangements. TCRdb re-hosts the immuneACCESS table, in-frame sequences only. Its copies lack some clones; in the studies checked, an unresolved V gene accounts for under half of them, and the cause for the rest is not known. Clone size and the V and J calls come from that table; the DNA yielded D and trimming. This sample has 250,000 to 300,000 clones in its table, and nearly 90% of those were observed once. The top ten constitute 2.9% of the sample.

What the study reported, not specific to this receptor: How much clinical and demographic metadata was included differed by source and by participant, and the metadata was provided uncurated.

A word on this clone: Its antigen specificity is not known. Qualities for individual bases were not recorded, and no much larger clone is one base off.

Including cysteine and phenylalanine, the CDR3 has 14 amino acids. Only CDR3 DNA is held: 42 bases, read in frame from base 1. V loses 6 bases of germline sequence and J loses 0 bases, and the interval between the two ends is 8 bases. CDR1 and CDR2 are read off the germline V gene as MNHEY and SVGAGI. Participants in the prospective study were enrolled through a virtual design, were aged roughly 18 to 100 years, and lived in approximately 24 United States geographic areas. In the prospective study, cohorts were assigned on the basis of participant-reported clinical history obtained from a screening survey and a study questionnaire. A participant counted as exposed if, within 2 weeks of entering the study, that participant had been in contact with someone who had a PCR-confirmed or clinician-diagnosed COVID-19 case. Mobile phlebotomists in the prospective study collected whole blood, serum and a nasopharyngeal or oropharyngeal swab from every participant. Prospective study participants could optionally give additional blood draws and questionnaires over an approximately two-month period. Before DNA extraction, blood samples from the prospective study were shipped at room temperature or frozen.

Sequenced input: PBMCs or T cells enriched from blood (not recorded which). This receptor chain uses TRBV6-5 and TRBJ1-4; the D gene cannot be resolved reliably. The TCR originated in a woman in her forties or fifties who had been exposed to COVID-19. The CDR3 region has the sequence CASSPTPTNEKLFF. The nucleotide sequence reads as follows: TGTGCCAGCAGCCCGACACCAACTAATGAAAAACTGTTTTTT.